A single sample gave rise to the 30 T cell receptor beta chains below, sequenced in a study of blood T cell repertoires in COVID-19. The table came from immunoSEQ multiplex PCR; TCRdb's copy has only in-frame clones and leaves some out. Of 390,000 or so clones listed, roughly 90% are singletons. Sequenced material: peripheral blood. The origin of the receptors is a woman younger than 45 with COVID-19, enrolled during active disease.

The genes are TRBV2 and TRBJ1-4; TRBD1 matches 12 bases. Trimming at V came to 5 bases and at J to 7 bases, leaving 11 bases not matched to a gene. The CDR3 contains 17 residues. Germline CDR1 is SNHLY and CDR2 is FYNNEI. CDR3 amino acids: CASSNPGTGGEGEKLFF. For the CDR3, the DNA is TGTGCCAGCAGTAATCCCGGGACAGGGGGCGAAGGTGAAAAACTGTTTTTT.

The CDR3 reads CASSLAGQTNTEAFF. CDR3 DNA: TGCGCCAGCAGCTTGGCCGGACAGACGAACACTGAAGCTTTCTTT. The chain employs TRBV5-1 and TRBJ1-1; tentatively, D is TRBD1 (6 bases). Per the germline V gene, CDR1 is SGHRS and CDR2 is YFSETQ. The CDR3 totals 15 residues. V dropped 0 bases and J dropped 1 base, with 10 bases sitting between them.

The gene calls are TRBV29-1 and TRBJ2-5; 9 bases agree with TRBD1. The CDR3 consists of 14 residues. Germline V gene lookup returns CDR1 SQVTM and CDR2 ANQGSEA. The V and J ends lost 6 bases and 0 bases, in that order; junction bases with no gene match: 5. The CDR3 DNA reads TGCAGCGTGCCCGGGACAGGGAACCAAGAGACCCAGTACTTC. It encodes CSVPGTGNQETQYF.

CDR3 region: CASSTTLQGGGSPLHF. The CDR3 DNA sequence: TGTGCCAGTAGTACGACTTTACAGGGGGGCGGATCACCCCTCCACTTT. V usage is TRBV19 and J usage is TRBJ1-6; 8 bases are a match to TRBD1. This CDR3 is built from 16 residues. CDR1 and CDR2 from the germline V gene are LNHDA and SQIVND (reference sequence). The J segment lost 10 bases and the V segment lost 4 bases, leaving 12 bases of the junction unmatched. Complete variable domain (other parts from reference TRBV19 and TRBJ1-6): DGGITQSPKYLFRKEGQNVTLSCEQNLNHDAMYWYRQDPGQGLRLIYYSQIVNDFQKGDIAEGYSVSREKKESFPLTVTSAQKNPTAFYLCASSTTLQGGGSPLHFGNGTRLTVT.

The V call is TRBV5-4, the J call TRBJ2-5, with D possibly TRBD1 on 6 matching bases. The CDR3 is 12 residues long. Deletions cut 4 bases from V and 3 bases from J, with 7 bases between. Germline V gene data show CDR1 as SGHNT and CDR2 as YYREEE (reference sequence). CDR3: CASSRTEETQYF. The CDR3 bases are TGTGCCAGCAGCCGGACAGAAGAGACCCAGTACTTC.

The gene calls are TRBV24-1 and TRBJ2-1; a weak D match, TRBD1 (6 bases). The CDR3 is made up of 15 amino acids. Germline CDR1 reads KGHDR; CDR2 reads SFDVKD. Trimming shortened V by 5 bases and J by 9 bases, and 19 bases separated the two germline ends. The CDR3 sequence is CATSVSNRASGEQFF. The CDR3 DNA sequence: TGTGCCACCAGTGTTTCGAACAGGGCGAGTGGTGAGCAGTTCTTC.

The rearrangement joins TRBV11-2 to TRBJ1-1, with D possibly matching TRBD1 (6 bases). Germline CDR1 and CDR2: SGHAT and FQNNGV. The CDR3 loop spans 14 amino acids. Trimming removed 9 bases from V and 5 bases from J, with 19 bases in between. The CDR3 here is CASGGTGLGTEAFF. The CDR3 coding sequence is TGTGCCAGTGGGGGAACAGGGTTGGGTACTGAAGCTTTCTTT.

This chain links TRBV4-2 with TRBJ2-5; TRBD2 matches at 9 bases. From germline, CDR1 is LGHNA and CDR2 YNFKEQ. This CDR3 is 19 amino acids long. V lost 0 bases to trimming and J lost 6 bases; unmatched junction nucleotides: 17. The CDR3 here is CASSQDLLGTSPAGKTQYF. The CDR3 DNA reads TGTGCCAGCAGCCAAGATTTGTTAGGGACTAGCCCGGCGGGGAAGACCCAGTACTTC.

The chain combines TRBV11-2 with TRBJ2-5, with a tentative D call TRBD1 (6 bases). The germline CDR1 and CDR2 sequences are SGHAT and FQNNGV. CDR3 size: 14 residues. V lost 0 bases to trimming and J lost 5 bases, with 10 bases between them. CDR3 bases: TGTGCCAGCAGCTTAGAGGTGCAGGGGGAGACCCAGTACTTC. Encoded protein: CASSLEVQGETQYF.

This chain connects TRBV6-2 or TRBV6-3 to TRBJ2-3, with TRBD1 matching 8 bases. Germline values: CDR1 MNHEY, CDR2 SVGEGT. Trimming at V came to 4 bases and at J to 4 bases, leaving 10 bases not matched to a gene. CDR3 length equals 16 residues. The CDR3 bases are TGTGCCAGCAGTTCGGCCCAGGGGGCGCCCGCAGATACGCAGTATTTT. Translation: CASSSAQGAPADTQYF.

This clone was detected once. The chain combines TRBV6-5 with TRBJ1-1; D is undetermined. From germline, CDR1 is MNHEY and CDR2 SVGAGI. V lost 4 bases and J 0 bases, leaving 6 bases between the germline ends. CDR3 length: 13 residues. CDR3 nucleotide sequence: TGTGCCAGCAGTTCCCAGATGAACACTGAAGCTTTCTTT. The encoded protein is CASSSQMNTEAFF.

This rearrangement joins TRBV13 to TRBJ2-2; possibly TRBD1 for D (5 bases). The germline CDR1 and CDR2 sequences are PRHDT and FYEKMQ (reference sequence). Trimming took off 5 bases at V and 6 bases at J, with 13 bases between the two ends. CDR3 length: 14 amino acids. The CDR3 protein is CASSGHPRPGELFF. The CDR3, as DNA: TGTGCCAGCAGCGGACATCCGAGGCCCGGGGAGCTGTTTTTT.

The CDR3 bases are TGTGCCACCGGCCGCGGCGCGGGGGGGGCCAATGAGCAGTTCTTC. It specifies CATGRGAGGANEQFF. V usage is TRBV24-1 and J usage is TRBJ2-1, with TRBD2 matching 9 bases. The CDR3 totals 15 residues. Germline CDR1 reads KGHDR; CDR2 reads SFDVKD. Germline trimming cut 9 bases from V and 6 bases from J; bases unmatched to any gene: 11.

The chain uses TRBV29-1 and TRBJ1-5, with D maybe TRBD1 (6 bases). V lost 6 bases to trimming and J lost 3 bases, with 12 bases between them. This CDR3 has 13 amino acids. CDR1 and CDR2 (germline): SQVTM, ANQGSEA. The CDR3 nucleotides read TGCAGCGTCAAGGACAGCGCCAATCAGCCCCAGCATTTT. This encodes CSVKDSANQPQHF.

V gene TRBV3-1 (or the pseudogene TRBV3-2) combines with J gene TRBJ2-3, with 9 bases matching TRBD2. Germline CDR1 LGHDT, CDR2 YNNKEL (reference sequence). Losses at the gene ends were 1 base for V and 4 bases for J; bases not matched to a gene: 6. The CDR3 is 16 residues long. CDR3 bases: TGTGCCAGCAGCCAAGTTGATAGCGGGGGCCCAGATACGCAGTATTTT. Translated, it gives CASSQVDSGGPDTQYF.

The chain uses TRBV11-2 and TRBJ2-1; D may be TRBD1 (6 bases). This CDR3 is 16 amino acids long. CDR1 is SGHAT, CDR2 FQNNGV, per germline. V shed 0 bases and J shed 8 bases, with 17 bases lying between them. This CDR3 is CASSLDGTPHGDEQFF. The DNA of the CDR3 is TGTGCCAGCAGCTTAGACGGGACACCTCATGGGGATGAGCAGTTCTTC. The entire variable domain, with the rest obtained from reference TRBV11-2 and TRBJ2-1, is as follows: EAGVAQSPRYKIIEKRQSVAFWCNPISGHATLYWYQQILGQGPKLLIQFQNNGVVDDSQLPKDRFSAERLKGVDSTLKIQPAKLEDSAVYLCASSLDGTPHGDEQFFGPGTRLTVL.

This clone was detected a few times. The V gene is TRBV11-3, the J gene TRBJ2-1, with 10 bases lining up with TRBD1. With V trimmed by 4 bases and J by 5 bases, 11 bases remained unmatched. Germline CDR1 SGHNT, CDR2 YENEEA. The CDR3 has 17 amino acids. The chain's CDR3 is CASSSPGQGREDNEQFF. The CDR3 bases are TGTGCCAGCAGCTCTCCGGGACAGGGGAGGGAGGACAATGAGCAGTTCTTC.

The table lists this clone with a few counts. The sample holds other DNA sequences that translate to the same CDR3. This chain connects TRBV6-5 to TRBJ1-2; D is undetermined. The CDR3 length is 13 residues. The V and J ends lost 3 bases and 4 bases respectively, with 9 bases between them. The V gene's germline CDR1 is MNHEY and CDR2 SVGAGI. This chain's CDR3 is CASSYEGGYGYTF. As DNA, the CDR3 is TGTGCCAGCAGTTATGAGGGAGGCTATGGCTACACCTTC.

In nucleotides, the CDR3 is TGCGCCAGCAGCTTGGTCGGGGGAATTATGGCCTACGAGCAGTACTTC. Protein sequence: CASSLVGGIMAYEQYF. This chain links TRBV5-1 with TRBJ2-7, with D maybe TRBD2 (6 bases). Germline V CDR1 and CDR2: SGHRS, YFSETQ. Deletions cut 0 bases from V and 2 bases from J, with 15 bases between. The CDR3 has 16 residues.

The chain combines TRBV28 with TRBJ1-5; D uncertain. Deletions cut 5 bases from V and 5 bases from J, with 4 bases between. The germline gives CDR1 MDHEN, CDR2 SYDVKM. The CDR3 is made up of 11 amino acids. The CDR3 loop is CASSRYQPQHF. CDR3 DNA: TGTGCCAGCAGTCGTTATCAGCCCCAGCATTTT.

The gene calls are TRBV19 and TRBJ1-5, with TRBD1 as a possible D gene (6 bases). The CDR3 spans 15 residues. Germline-derived CDR1 and CDR2 are LNHDA and SQIVND (reference sequence). Trimming removed 3 bases at V and 2 bases at J, with 11 bases between. The DNA for the CDR3 is TGTGCCAGTAGTATTACCCGGACAGGCAATCAGCCCCAGCATTTT. The encoded protein is CASSITRTGNQPQHF. The full variable domain, rest sourced from reference TRBV19 and TRBJ1-5, is DGGITQSPKYLFRKEGQNVTLSCEQNLNHDAMYWYRQDPGQGLRLIYYSQIVNDFQKGDIAEGYSVSREKKESFPLTVTSAQKNPTAFYLCASSITRTGNQPQHFGDGTRLSIL.

This clone has more than one count but fewer than ten. V and J are TRBV24-1 and TRBJ2-1; 7 bases match TRBD2. Germline V gene sequence: CDR1 KGHDR, CDR2 SFDVKD. V was clipped by 12 bases and J by 7 bases; unmatched bases: 17. The CDR3 loop spans 15 amino acids. The CDR3 nucleotides are TGTGCCGCCAATCCGGTTAGCGGGCGGGAGAATGAGCAGTTCTTC. Translating gives CAANPVSGRENEQFF.

The rearrangement uses TRBV24-1 and TRBJ2-2; perhaps TRBD1 as D (7 bases). Trimming left V 1 base short and J 0 bases short, with 14 bases between. The CDR3 contains 18 residues. CDR1 and CDR2 from the germline V gene are KGHDR and SFDVKD. The CDR3 coding sequence is TGTGCCACCAGTGATTTTTTAGGAGGGGGCGCGAACACCGGGGAGCTGTTTTTT. This codes for CATSDFLGGGANTGELFF.

V gene TRBV7-9 combines with J gene TRBJ1-6; D is ambiguous. The CDR3 consists of 13 residues. V gave up 0 bases and J gave up 10 bases, with 7 bases separating them. Germline assignment: CDR1 SEHNR and CDR2 FQNEAQ (reference sequence). CDR3 sequence reads: CASSLALRSPLHF. The CDR3 nucleotides are TGTGCCAGCAGCTTAGCGCTCAGGTCACCCCTCCACTTT.

The chain joins TRBV24-1 to TRBJ1-2, with a tentative D call TRBD1 (5 bases). There are 13 residues in the CDR3. Germline V gene lookup returns CDR1 KGHDR and CDR2 SFDVKD. V was cut by 5 bases and J by 6 bases, with 12 bases left in between. The DNA for the CDR3 is TGTGCCACCAGTGGTCGGGGGAGGGATGGCTACACCTTC. Translation: CATSGRGRDGYTF.

V is TRBV11-3 and J is TRBJ2-7; D ambiguous. Trimming shortened V by 0 bases and J by 3 bases, and 9 bases separated the two germline ends. From germline, CDR1 is SGHNT and CDR2 YENEEA. This CDR3 has 14 residues. The CDR3 DNA reads TGTGCCAGCAGCTTAGACCCGAACAGCTACGAGCAGTACTTC. Protein sequence: CASSLDPNSYEQYF.

J is TRBJ1-5 and V is TRBV2; D unclear. In germline, CDR1 is SNHLY, CDR2 FYNNEI. Between the trimmed V and J ends, which lost 4 bases and 3 bases, there was a span of 13 bases. The CDR3 runs 15 residues. The CDR3 spells CASSAAADYNQPQHF. The CDR3 nucleotides read TGTGCCAGCAGTGCGGCGGCAGACTACAATCAGCCCCAGCATTTT.

The rearrangement uses TRBV11-2 and TRBJ2-7; the match to TRBD1 covers 10 bases. The trim removed 5 bases at V and 4 bases at J, leaving 8 bases unmatched. The CDR3 consists of 15 residues. Germline loops: CDR1 SGHAT, CDR2 FQNNGV. The chain's CDR3 is CASSLPGQGNYEQYF. The CDR3 region has the DNA TGTGCCAGCAGCCTCCCGGGACAGGGGAATTACGAGCAGTACTTC.

V is TRBV6-5 and J is TRBJ2-5; a possible D gene is TRBD1 (6 bases). The ends were cut back, 4 bases at V and 0 bases at J, with 6 bases in the middle. This CDR3 is 13 amino acids long. CDR1 and CDR2 (germline): MNHEY, SVGAGI. This CDR3 reads CASSWDNQETQYF. The CDR3 nucleotides read TGTGCCAGCAGTTGGGACAACCAAGAGACCCAGTACTTC.

The CDR3 protein is CASSSGLGRYGYTF. The CDR3 nucleotides are TGTGCCAGCAGTTCGGGACTGGGGCGCTATGGCTACACCTTC. The chain has TRBV6-5 and TRBJ1-2; a possible D gene is TRBD1 (5 bases). Per germline, CDR1 MNHEY and CDR2 SVGAGI. V lost 4 bases, J lost 4 bases, and 13 bases lay in between. This CDR3 contains 14 residues.